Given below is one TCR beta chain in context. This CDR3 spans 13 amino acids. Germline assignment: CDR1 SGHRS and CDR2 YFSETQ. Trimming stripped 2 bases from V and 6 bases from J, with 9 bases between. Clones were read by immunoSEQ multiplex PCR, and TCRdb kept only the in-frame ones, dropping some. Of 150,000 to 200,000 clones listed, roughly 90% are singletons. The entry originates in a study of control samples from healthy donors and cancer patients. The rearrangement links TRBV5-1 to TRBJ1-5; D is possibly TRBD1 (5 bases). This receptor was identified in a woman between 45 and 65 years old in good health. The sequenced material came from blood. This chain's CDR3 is CASSFVGVQPQHF. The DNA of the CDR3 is TGCGCCAGCAGCTTTGTAGGGGTTCAGCCCCAGCATTTT.